Following are 7 T cell receptor beta chains from one sample sequenced in a study of blood T cells in healthy people across ages. With a J-beta primer mix and a sample-barcoded 5' primer, a second PCR ran 7 to 11 cycles. Each CDR3 protein is one row after TCRdb ran MiXCR on the 5' RACE reads. The data show about 1,800,000 distinct CDR3 sequences, approximately 30% seen once. The sample was blood. The receptor set was obtained from a young woman in good health.

This chain connects TRBV2 to TRBJ2-4; maybe TRBD2 (5 bases). Trimming took 5 bases from V and 7 from J, leaving 9 bases between them. From germline, CDR1 is SNHLY and CDR2 FYNNEI. This CDR3 has 12 amino acids. Here the CDR3 reads CASSLLENIQYF. The CDR3 bases are TGTGCCAGCAGTCTACTAGAGAACATTCAGTACTTC.

Many counts were recorded for this clonotype. The chain carries TRBV7-2 and TRBJ2-5; D remains ambiguous. Germline V CDR1 and CDR2: SGHTA, FQGNSA. V was shortened by 2 bases and J by 4 bases, with 20 bases between the two germline ends. This CDR3 is 17 amino acids long. This CDR3 is CASSLWVASRDRETQYF. The CDR3 DNA sequence: TGTGCCAGCAGCTTATGGGTGGCCAGCAGAGATCGAGAGACCCAGTACTTC.

In its sample, this clonotype was seen a few times. This sequence joins TRBV15 and TRBJ2-7; 12 nucleotides agree with TRBD1. The V gene end was trimmed by 1 base and the J gene end by 5 bases; junction bases not matched to a gene: 6. Germline CDR1 reads LNHNV; CDR2 reads YYDKDF (reference sequence). The CDR3 is 16 residues long. The CDR3 sequence: CATSRGVRDRGHEQYF. In DNA, the CDR3 is TGTGCCACCAGCAGAGGTGTGAGGGACAGGGGGCACGAGCAGTACTTC. The entire variable domain, with the rest obtained from reference TRBV15 and TRBJ2-7, is as follows: DAMVIQNPRYQVTQFGKPVTLSCSQTLNHNVMYWYQQKSSQAPKLLFHYYDKDFNNEADTPDNFQSRRPNTSFCFLDIRSPGLGDTAMYLCATSRGVRDRGHEQYFGPGTRLTVT.

This clonotype was counted ten times or more. V gene TRBV20-1 combines with J gene TRBJ2-5, with D tentatively TRBD1 (6 bases). Germline values: CDR1 DFQATT, CDR2 SNEGSKA (reference sequence). V lost 6 bases, J lost 5 bases, and 16 bases lay in between. The CDR3 is 13 residues long. CDR3 residues: CSAPGEWGETQYF. DNA for the CDR3: TGCAGTGCCCCAGGGGAATGGGGGGAGACCCAGTACTTC.

This clonotype was counted between two and nine times. The rearrangement uses TRBV19 and TRBJ1-2, with 8 nucleotides matching TRBD1. CDR1 is LNHDA, CDR2 SQIVND, per germline (reference sequence). The CDR3 extends over 14 amino acids. The V and J ends lost 7 bases and 4 bases, in that order; junction bases with no gene match: 8. The CDR3 sequence is CASTPDRVTYGYTF. The CDR3 DNA follows: TGTGCCAGTACCCCGGACAGGGTCACCTATGGCTACACCTTC.

This clonotype was counted at least ten times. This sequence joins TRBV20-1 and TRBJ1-5; 7 nucleotides line up with TRBD1. This CDR3 is 12 amino acids long. V lost 3 bases and J lost 4; bases outside the gene matches: 0. Germline CDR1 and CDR2: DFQATT and SNEGSKA (reference sequence). The CDR3 reads CSARTGNQPQHF. CDR3 nucleotide sequence: TGCAGTGCTAGGACAGGGAATCAGCCCCAGCATTTT.

This clonotype was seen more than once but under ten times. This chain joins TRBV4-1 and TRBJ2-5; 8 bases match TRBD2. This CDR3 contains 16 residues. CDR1 is MGHRA and CDR2 is YSYEKL in the germline V gene. The V segment lost 4 bases and the J segment 4 bases; nucleotides outside the gene matches: 11. This chain's CDR3 is CASSLGAGVLGETQYF. CDR3 nucleotide sequence: TGCGCCAGCAGCCTCGGAGCGGGGGTACTCGGAGAGACCCAGTACTTC.